Listed below are T cell receptor beta chains from one sample, sequenced in a study of blood T cell repertoires in COVID-19. Some clones are missing from TCRdb's copy, which holds only in-frame ones; the method was immunoSEQ multiplex PCR. Found here are around 140,000 clones, around 87% of them singletons; the top ten hold roughly 3.9%. Sequencing was carried out using PBMCs or T cells enriched from blood (not recorded which). Every receptor here comes from a woman aged 40 to 50 who had been exposed to COVID-19. Both conserved end residues are part of each CDR3. The order of the fields is V gene, J gene, clone size, CDR3 protein. Rows give clone size only sometimes, using once, few, many, or a class for an expanded clone.

>TRBV20-1|TRBJ2-1|once
CSASSSNNEQFF
>TRBV27|TRBJ2-2|NA
CASIMNTGELFF
>TRBV6-5|TRBJ1-4|once
CASSYSGTGHEKLFF
>TRBV5-1|TRBJ2-4|NA
CASSLGDSEAKNIQYF
>TRBV3-1/TRBV3-2|TRBJ1-1|NA
CASSQGTTLGGTEAFF
>TRBV5-1|TRBJ2-7|NA
CASSLSGGAYEQYF
>TRBV7-3|TRBJ1-1|NA
CASSLLGQGVGTEAFF
>TRBV7-8|TRBJ1-1|NA
CVSSFRTREGQTFF
>TRBV25-1|TRBJ1-4|NA
CASSEQGDSEKLFF
>TRBV29-1|TRBJ2-7|NA
CSVEGLAGPGGYEQYF
>TRBV28|TRBJ1-2|once
CASSLAFQGLGYGYTF
>TRBV5-5|TRBJ1-3|NA
CASSLVPRDTIYF
>TRBV6-5|TRBJ2-5|NA
CASRTPVLETQYF
>TRBV13|TRBJ1-1|NA
CASSSLMETEAFF
>TRBV7-9|TRBJ1-5|NA
CASSPPTGAQHF
>TRBV10-2|TRBJ1-5|NA
CASSDFGQGGGQPQHF
>TRBV18|TRBJ1-2|NA
CASSPQNQNYGYTF
>TRBV9|TRBJ1-3|once
CASSVSLRDSSGNTIYF
>TRBV6-5|TRBJ2-6|NA
CASSYEGISGANVLTF
>TRBV6-5|TRBJ1-3|few
CASSYSRAQGTIYF
>TRBV4-1|TRBJ2-3|NA
CASSGSGQGLTDTQYF
>TRBV29-1|TRBJ2-7|many
CSVSAVSYEQYF
>TRBV3-1/TRBV3-2|TRBJ2-3|NA
CASSQETSGTRTDTQYF
>TRBV7-6|TRBJ1-4|NA
CASSPTDRATNEKLFF
>TRBV27|TRBJ2-1|NA
CASSLTGLRWGEQFF
>TRBV5-5|TRBJ1-5|once
CASSGGAGISNQPQHF